What follows are 32 T cell receptor beta chains derived from one specimen sequenced in a study of shared clonotypes between healthy human individuals. Here immunoSEQ multiplex PCR was the method, and the copy in TCRdb shows in-frame clones only, minus some. The sample consists of about 680,000 clones, roughly nine tenths of them appearing once. The naive CD8 population came from CD45RO-negative cells selected for CCR7, without terminally differentiated effector memory CD45RA+ cells. Material for sequencing was naive CD8+ T cells sorted from blood. The receptor source for this set is a man aged 25 to 40 in good health.

The chain employs TRBV2 and TRBJ2-1; 7 nucleotides line up with TRBD1. Losses at the gene ends were 5 bases for V and 4 bases for J; bases not matched to a gene: 5. The CDR3 is made up of 14 amino acids. The germline gives CDR1 SNHLY, CDR2 FYNNEI. The CDR3 is CASSMDRSYNEQFF. The CDR3 DNA reads TGTGCCAGCAGTATGGACAGGTCTTACAATGAGCAGTTCTTC.

The genes are TRBV9 and TRBJ2-7; unclear D gene. Trimming shortened V by 0 bases and J by 4 bases, and 8 bases separated the two germline ends. The CDR3 spans 13 residues. Germline-derived CDR1 and CDR2 are SGDLS and YYNGEE. CDR3 sequence: CASSVDSRYEQYF. For the CDR3, the DNA is TGTGCCAGCAGCGTAGATTCCCGTTACGAGCAGTACTTC.

This chain connects TRBV4-3 to TRBJ2-1; 11 bases align to TRBD2. Looked up from germline, CDR1 is LGHNA and CDR2 is YSLEER. Trimming cost V 0 bases and J 1 base; bases outside gene matches: 14. The CDR3 runs to 21 residues. CDR3 in amino acids: CASSQDLTSGSGGRSYNEQFF. CDR3 in DNA: TGCGCCAGCAGCCAAGATCTTACTAGCGGGAGCGGGGGGAGGTCCTACAATGAGCAGTTCTTC.

The rearrangement uses TRBV7-8 and TRBJ2-5; 16 bases agree with TRBD2. J lost 9 bases, V lost 6 bases, and 7 bases had no gene match. The CDR3 covers 15 residues. The germline CDR1 and CDR2 sequences are SGHVS and FQNEAQ. Here the CDR3 reads CASRGLAGGRGAQYF. The CDR3 DNA reads as TGTGCCAGCAGGGGACTAGCGGGAGGGAGGGGGGCCCAGTACTTC.

The V and J genes are TRBV5-1 and TRBJ2-2; D unclear. CDR1 and CDR2 (germline): SGHRS, YFSETQ. With 7 bases removed from V and 0 bases from J, the gap between germline ends came to 4 bases. The CDR3 consists of 12 residues. In DNA, the CDR3 is TGCGCCAGCGTTTCGAACACCGGGGAGCTGTTTTTT. This translates into CASVSNTGELFF.

The chain links TRBV9 to TRBJ2-7; TRBD2 matches 7 bases. The V gene end was trimmed by 4 bases and the J gene end by 3 bases; junction bases not matched to a gene: 10. This CDR3 is built from 15 residues. In germline, CDR1 is SGDLS, CDR2 YYNGEE. The CDR3 sequence is CASSLGGRAGYEQYF. The DNA of the CDR3 is TGTGCCAGCAGCCTCGGAGGGAGGGCGGGCTACGAGCAGTACTTC.

The rearrangement uses TRBV10-2 and TRBJ2-7, with TRBD2 identical over 13 bases. This CDR3 is built from 15 residues. V shed 6 bases, J shed 4 bases, and the junction held 6 bases outside the gene matches. In germline, CDR1 is WSHSY, CDR2 SAAADI. DNA of the CDR3: TGCGCCAGCAGCCAGGGGACTAGCGGGATATACGAGCAGTACTTC. Translation: CASSQGTSGIYEQYF.

This chain joins TRBV19 and TRBJ2-3, with D hard to call. CDR3 length: 15 residues. CDR1 and CDR2 from the germline V gene are LNHDA and SQIVND (reference sequence). The V end lost 1 base, the J end lost 4 bases, and 12 bases lay between the germline ends. The CDR3 region has the DNA TGTGCCAGTAGTATAGGAGGCGGATGGCCAGATACGCAGTATTTT. Translation: CASSIGGGWPDTQYF.

The V and J genes are TRBV28 and TRBJ1-4, with TRBD1 as a possible D gene (6 bases). The CDR3 spans 14 residues. Germline V gives CDR1 MDHEN, CDR2 SYDVKM. V was shortened by 5 bases and J by 6 bases, with 13 bases between the two germline ends. The DNA for the CDR3 is TGTGCCAGCAGTCGGACAGAGGCGCATGAAAAACTGTTTTTT. It yields the protein CASSRTEAHEKLFF.

The chain carries TRBV6-6 and TRBJ2-1; D is undetermined. The CDR3 consists of 12 residues. Looked up from germline, CDR1 is MNHNY and CDR2 is SVGAGI (reference sequence). The germline V and J ends were trimmed by 2 bases and 12 bases, with 11 bases remaining between them. The CDR3 spells CASSYGSGGQFF. CDR3 DNA sequence: TGTGCCAGCAGTTACGGCTCGGGCGGGCAGTTCTTC.

This clone was recorded once. The rearrangement uses TRBV19 and TRBJ2-3, with D perhaps TRBD1 or TRBD2 (5 bases each). V lost 3 bases and J 1 base, leaving 11 bases between the germline ends. This CDR3 is 15 amino acids long. The germline V gene encodes CDR1 LNHDA and CDR2 SQIVND (reference sequence). The CDR3 DNA reads as TGTGCCAGTAGTATTGGACGGGGCCGCACAGATACGCAGTATTTT. This sequence encodes CASSIGRGRTDTQYF. Full variable domain (outside the CDR3, taken from reference TRBV19 and TRBJ2-3): DGGITQSPKYLFRKEGQNVTLSCEQNLNHDAMYWYRQDPGQGLRLIYYSQIVNDFQKGDIAEGYSVSREKKESFPLTVTSAQKNPTAFYLCASSIGRGRTDTQYFGPGTRLTVL.

The chain links TRBV7-6 to TRBJ2-1; D possibly corresponds to TRBD2 (6 bases). This CDR3 spans 15 amino acids. The V and J ends lost 3 bases and 15 bases respectively, with 24 bases between them. Germline V gives CDR1 SGHVS, CDR2 FNYEAQ. CDR3 sequence (DNA): TGTGCCAGCAGCTTTGGGCGGGATGACCACGAAACTGGGTTCTTC. Translating gives CASSFGRDDHETGFF.

The chain employs TRBV6-5 and TRBJ2-1; unclear D gene. Deletions cut 6 bases from V and 8 bases from J, with 11 bases between. This CDR3 is 12 amino acids long. CDR1 is MNHEY, CDR2 SVGAGI, per germline. The chain's CDR3 is CASSHERDEQFF. CDR3 nucleotides: TGTGCCAGCAGCCACGAACGGGATGAGCAGTTCTTC.

V gene TRBV7-9 combines with J gene TRBJ2-7; TRBD2 aligns across 10 bases. Germline values: CDR1 SEHNR, CDR2 FQNEAQ (reference sequence). With 5 bases clipped from V and 6 bases from J, the junction kept 10 bases outside the gene matches. CDR3 size: 15 residues. CDR3 in amino acids: CASSPKSGLAVEQYF. For the CDR3, the DNA is TGTGCCAGCAGCCCCAAATCTGGACTAGCGGTCGAGCAGTACTTC.

Remarks on this clone: Other DNA sequences of this sample code for an identical CDR3. The rearrangement joins TRBV5-1 to TRBJ2-7; D not certain. The V and J ends lost 0 bases and 2 bases respectively, with 6 bases between them. CDR3 length: 13 amino acids. Germline assignment: CDR1 SGHRS and CDR2 YFSETQ. CDR3 protein: CASSLGRAYEQYF. CDR3 sequence (DNA): TGCGCCAGCAGCTTGGGTCGGGCCTACGAGCAGTACTTC.

A note on this clone: The sample has other DNA sequences that encode this CDR3 too. The J gene is TRBJ2-5, the V gene TRBV11-2, with D hard to call. Trimming pared 1 base from V and 5 bases from J, leaving 5 bases between. The CDR3 totals 12 residues. Germline V gene sequence: CDR1 SGHAT, CDR2 FQNNGV. CDR3 sequence: CASSLVGETQYF. Here the CDR3 DNA reads TGTGCCAGCAGCTTAGTGGGGGAGACCCAGTACTTC.

CDR3 nucleotide sequence: TGTGCCAGTAAAACCTCTATCGGCTCCTACAATGAGCAGTTCTTC. The encoded protein is CASKTSIGSYNEQFF. This chain uses TRBV6-5 with TRBJ2-1; unclear D gene. Trimming removed 9 bases from V and 0 bases from J, with 15 bases in between. The germline V gene has CDR1 MNHEY and CDR2 SVGAGI. The CDR3 totals 15 residues.

V and J are TRBV30 and TRBJ2-2, with D possibly matching TRBD1 (5 bases). The CDR3 has 13 residues. In germline, CDR1 is GTSNPN, CDR2 SVGIG (reference sequence). The V gene lost 1 base and the J gene lost 4 bases, with 7 bases spanning the gap. CDR3 sequence: CAWSGRVTGELFF. The DNA of the CDR3 is TGTGCCTGGAGTGGCAGGGTCACCGGGGAGCTGTTTTTT.

J is TRBJ2-3 and V is TRBV15; 13 bases fit TRBD2. Germline loops: CDR1 LNHNV, CDR2 YYDKDF (reference sequence). Trimming took 0 bases from V and 4 from J; bases not matched to a gene: 1. This CDR3 spans 16 amino acids. As DNA, the CDR3 is TGTGCCACCAGCAGAGAGGGACTAGCGGGATCAGATACGCAGTATTTT. This encodes CATSREGLAGSDTQYF.

The chain uses TRBV4-2 and TRBJ2-7; D is ambiguous. This CDR3 has 13 residues. V was pared by 1 base and J by 2 bases, with 6 bases between. Germline assignment: CDR1 LGHNA and CDR2 YNFKEQ. The CDR3 DNA follows: TGTGCCAGCAGCCAAGCCTCTACCTACGAGCAGTACTTC. It encodes CASSQASTYEQYF.

CDR3 protein: CASSLVGGQGYTF. The CDR3 nucleotides are TGTGCCAGCAGCTTAGTCGGGGGGCAAGGCTACACCTTC. The rearrangement joins TRBV11-2 to TRBJ1-2; D may be TRBD1 (6 bases). Looked up from germline, CDR1 is SGHAT and CDR2 is FQNNGV. Trimming shortened V by 1 base and J by 8 bases, and 11 bases separated the two germline ends. The length of the CDR3 is 13 residues.

The DNA for the CDR3 is TGTGCCAGCAGTTCCCTGGGACAGGTTAATGAAAAACTGTTTTTT. This codes for CASSSLGQVNEKLFF. The chain carries TRBV6-5 and TRBJ1-4; 8 bases fit TRBD1. J gave up 4 bases and V 4 bases, and 5 bases lay outside the gene matches. The germline V gene encodes CDR1 MNHEY and CDR2 SVGAGI. This CDR3 has 15 residues.

This chain connects TRBV4-1 to TRBJ2-5, with 11 bases that match TRBD2. The CDR3 has 16 residues. The ends lost 1 base at V and 4 bases at J; junction bases unmatched: 5. Germline V lookup: CDR1 MGHRA, CDR2 YSYEKL. The CDR3 DNA reads TGCGCCAGCAGCCAAGGGGGACTAGCGGACCGAGAGACCCAGTACTTC. Translated, it gives CASSQGGLADRETQYF.

This clone was seen only once. The V and J genes are TRBV10-2 and TRBJ2-7; D remains ambiguous. V was shortened by 9 bases and J by 1 base, with 13 bases between the two germline ends. The CDR3 is 13 residues long. Germline assignment: CDR1 WSHSY and CDR2 SAAADI. The CDR3 region has the DNA TGCGCCAGTACAGAAGGATGGTCCTACGAGCAGTACTTC. Amino acid sequence: CASTEGWSYEQYF.

V usage is TRBV11-2 and J usage is TRBJ2-5; 8 bases are a match to TRBD1. Trimming removed 8 bases from V and 1 base from J; junction bases left unmatched: 18. CDR1 SGHAT and CDR2 FQNNGV come from the germline V gene. The CDR3 covers 18 residues. CDR3 sequence reads: CASVKGQGRRTTQETQYF. DNA of the CDR3: TGTGCCAGCGTGAAAGGACAGGGCAGGAGGACTACCCAAGAGACCCAGTACTTC.

The genes are TRBV30 and TRBJ2-6; TRBD1 aligns across 10 bases. Per the germline V gene, CDR1 is GTSNPN and CDR2 is SVGIG (reference sequence). V lost 3 bases, J lost 0 bases, and 5 bases stayed unmatched. This CDR3 is built from 17 residues. The CDR3 reads CAWRGDRGGSGANVLTF. CDR3 nucleotide sequence: TGTGCCTGGAGGGGGGACAGGGGAGGCTCTGGGGCCAACGTCCTGACTTTC.

Note on this clone: The CDR3 ends on some other residue instead of the conserved phenylalanine or tryptophan, so this is likely a read error. It is unclear where the CDR3 begins or ends on the DNA, so no DNA is shown, and the CDR3 is as TCRdb lists it. The chain couples TRBV18 to TRBJ1-2. From germline, CDR1 is KGHSH and CDR2 LQKENI. The CDR3 is 12 residues long, ends included. CDR3 loop: CASSPPGREEIV.

This clone appeared once. This chain links TRBV27 with TRBJ1-5, with TRBD1 identical over 7 bases. There are 18 residues in the CDR3. Germline V CDR1 and CDR2: MNHEY, SMNVEV (reference sequence). The junction had 16 bases not matched to a gene; V was cut back by 6 bases and J by 2 bases. CDR3 residues: CASSLMAGGSGGNQPQHF. The CDR3 DNA reads TGTGCCAGCAGCCTTATGGCAGGGGGGAGCGGAGGCAATCAGCCCCAGCATTTT.

The V gene is TRBV4-1, the J gene TRBJ2-2; D gene ambiguous. Germline V gene lookup returns CDR1 MGHRA and CDR2 YSYEKL. Trimming pared 3 bases from V and 5 bases from J, leaving 4 bases between. The length of the CDR3 is 12 residues. The CDR3 region has the DNA TGCGCCAGCAGCCAGTCAACCGGGGAGCTGTTTTTT. It encodes CASSQSTGELFF.

The rearrangement joins TRBV25-1 to TRBJ1-1; weak D call: TRBD1 (6 bases). V was clipped by 4 bases and J by 8 bases, with 8 bases between them. Germline CDR1 MGHDK, CDR2 SYGVNS. The length of the CDR3 is 11 residues. The CDR3 nucleotides read TGTGCCAGCAGTGCCGGGACAGAAGCTTTCTTT. This encodes CASSAGTEAFF. The full variable domain, rest sourced from reference TRBV25-1 and TRBJ1-1, is EADIYQTPRYLVIGTGKKITLECSQTMGHDKMYWYQQDPGMELHLIHYSYGVNSTEKGDLSSESTVSRIRTEHFPLTLESARPSHTSQYLCASSAGTEAFFGQGTRLTVV.

This clone was counted a few times. Being one base from a much bigger clone, this may be a read error. The sample has other DNA sequences that encode this CDR3 too. The chain has TRBV6-5 and TRBJ2-7, with 11 bases aligning to TRBD1. The J segment lost 3 bases and the V segment lost 6 bases, leaving 4 bases of the junction unmatched. The CDR3 has 14 amino acids. CDR1 is MNHEY, CDR2 SVGAGI, per germline. The CDR3 nucleotides are TGTGCCAGCAGCGCCGGGACAGGGGGCTACGAGCAGTACTTC. Translating gives CASSAGTGGYEQYF.

The V gene is TRBV15, the J gene TRBJ2-7, with D hard to call. Between the trimmed V and J ends, which lost 0 bases and 2 bases, there was a span of 8 bases. Per the germline V gene, CDR1 is LNHNV and CDR2 is YYDKDF (reference sequence). The CDR3 totals 14 residues. In nucleotides, the CDR3 is TGTGCCACCAGCAGAGACCCAGATACCTACGAGCAGTACTTC. It yields the protein CATSRDPDTYEQYF.